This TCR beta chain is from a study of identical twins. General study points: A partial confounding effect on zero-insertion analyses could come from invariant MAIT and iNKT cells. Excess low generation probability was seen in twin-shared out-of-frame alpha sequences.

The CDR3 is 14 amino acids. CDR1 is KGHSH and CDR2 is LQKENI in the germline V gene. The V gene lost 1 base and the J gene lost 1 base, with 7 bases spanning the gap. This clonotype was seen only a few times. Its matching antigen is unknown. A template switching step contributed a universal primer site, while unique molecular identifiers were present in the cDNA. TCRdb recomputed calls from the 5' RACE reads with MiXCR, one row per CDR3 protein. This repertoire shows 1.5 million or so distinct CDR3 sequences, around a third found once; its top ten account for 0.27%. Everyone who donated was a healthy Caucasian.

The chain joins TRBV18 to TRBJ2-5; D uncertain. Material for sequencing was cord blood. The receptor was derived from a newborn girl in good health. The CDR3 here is CASSPQYGQETQYF. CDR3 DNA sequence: TGTGCCAGCTCACCACAATACGGCCAAGAGACCCAGTACTTC.